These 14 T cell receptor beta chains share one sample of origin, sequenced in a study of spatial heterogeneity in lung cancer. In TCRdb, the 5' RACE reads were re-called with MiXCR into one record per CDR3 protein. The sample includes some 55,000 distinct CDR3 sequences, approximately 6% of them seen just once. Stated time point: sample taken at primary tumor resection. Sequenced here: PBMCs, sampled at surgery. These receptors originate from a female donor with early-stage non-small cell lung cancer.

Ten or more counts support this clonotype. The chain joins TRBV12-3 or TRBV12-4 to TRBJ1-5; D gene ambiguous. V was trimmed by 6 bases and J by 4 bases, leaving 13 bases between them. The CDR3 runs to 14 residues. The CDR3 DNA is TGTGCCAGCAGCCGAGACGCAATTAATCAGCCCCAGCATTTT. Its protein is CASSRDAINQPQHF.

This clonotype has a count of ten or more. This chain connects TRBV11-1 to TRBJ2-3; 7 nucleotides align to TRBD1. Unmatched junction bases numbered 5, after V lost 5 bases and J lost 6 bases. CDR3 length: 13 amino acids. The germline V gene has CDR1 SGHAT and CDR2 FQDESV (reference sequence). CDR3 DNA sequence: TGTGCCAGCAGCAATGACAGGGCGGATACGCAGTATTTT. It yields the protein CASSNDRADTQYF.

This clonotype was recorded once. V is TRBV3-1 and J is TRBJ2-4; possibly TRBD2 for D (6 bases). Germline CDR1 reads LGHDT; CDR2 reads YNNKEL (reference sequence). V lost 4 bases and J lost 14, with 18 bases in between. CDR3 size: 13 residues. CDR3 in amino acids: CASSRGDSSSKYF. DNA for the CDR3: TGTGCCAGCAGCCGGGGGGACTCCAGCTCTAAGTACTTC.

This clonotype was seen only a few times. CDR3 sequence (DNA): TGTGCCAGCACCGCGGGGGACTATGGCTACACCTTC. Protein: CASTAGDYGYTF. The V and J genes are TRBV7-9 and TRBJ1-2; tentatively, D is TRBD1 (5 bases). The length of the CDR3 is 12 residues. CDR1 and CDR2 (germline): SEHNR, FQNEAQ (reference sequence). Trimming stripped 7 bases from V and 3 bases from J, with 9 bases between.

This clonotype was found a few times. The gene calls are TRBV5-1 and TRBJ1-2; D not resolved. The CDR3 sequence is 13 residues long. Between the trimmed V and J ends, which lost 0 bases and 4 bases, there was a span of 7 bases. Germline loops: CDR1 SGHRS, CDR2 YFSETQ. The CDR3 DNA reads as TGCGCCAGCAGCTTGGACCCCAGCTATGGCTACACCTTC. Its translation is CASSLDPSYGYTF. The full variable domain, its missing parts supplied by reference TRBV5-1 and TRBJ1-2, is KAGVTQTPRYLIKTRGQQVTLSCSPISGHRSVSWYQQTPGQGLQFLFEYFSETQRNKGNFPGRFSGRQFSNSRSEMNVSTLELGDSALYLCASSLDPSYGYTFGSGTRLTVV.

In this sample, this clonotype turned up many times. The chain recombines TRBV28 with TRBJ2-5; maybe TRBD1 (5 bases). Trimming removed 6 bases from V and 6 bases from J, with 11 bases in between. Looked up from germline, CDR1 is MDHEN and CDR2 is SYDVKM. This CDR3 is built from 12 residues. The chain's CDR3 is CASRRRVQTQYF. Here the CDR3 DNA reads TGTGCCAGCAGGCGCAGGGTGCAGACCCAGTACTTC.

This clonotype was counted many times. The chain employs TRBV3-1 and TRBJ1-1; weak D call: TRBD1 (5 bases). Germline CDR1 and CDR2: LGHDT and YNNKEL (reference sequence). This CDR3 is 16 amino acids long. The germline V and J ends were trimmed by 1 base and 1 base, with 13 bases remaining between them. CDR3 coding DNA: TGTGCCAGCAGCCAAGGGAGGGGCGAAGGGAACACTGAAGCTTTCTTT. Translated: CASSQGRGEGNTEAFF.

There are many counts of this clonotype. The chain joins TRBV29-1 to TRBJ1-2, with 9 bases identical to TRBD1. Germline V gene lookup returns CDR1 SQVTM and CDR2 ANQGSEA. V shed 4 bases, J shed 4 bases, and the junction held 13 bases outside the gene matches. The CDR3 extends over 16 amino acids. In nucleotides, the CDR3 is TGCAGCGTTGGTGGAACAGGGGGCCCAACTGGCTATGGCTACACCTTC. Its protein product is CSVGGTGGPTGYGYTF.

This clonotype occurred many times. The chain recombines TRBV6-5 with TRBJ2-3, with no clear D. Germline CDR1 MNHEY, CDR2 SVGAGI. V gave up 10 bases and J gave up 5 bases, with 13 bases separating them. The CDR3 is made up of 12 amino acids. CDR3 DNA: TGTGCCACGACCCAAATGAGAGATACGCAGTATTTT. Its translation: CATTQMRDTQYF.

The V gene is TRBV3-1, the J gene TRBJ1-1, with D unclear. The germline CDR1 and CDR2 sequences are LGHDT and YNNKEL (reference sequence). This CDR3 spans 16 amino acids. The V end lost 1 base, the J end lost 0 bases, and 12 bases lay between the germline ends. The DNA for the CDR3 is TGTGCCAGCAGCCAAGGGTATGGCACAATGAACACTGAAGCTTTCTTT. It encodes CASSQGYGTMNTEAFF.

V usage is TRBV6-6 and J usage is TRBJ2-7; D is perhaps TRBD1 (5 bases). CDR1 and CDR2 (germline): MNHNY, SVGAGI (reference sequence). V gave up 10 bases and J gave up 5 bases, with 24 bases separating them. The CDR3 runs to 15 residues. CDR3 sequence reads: CATKLGEQDVDEQYV. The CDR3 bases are TGTGCCACTAAGTTAGGAGAACAGGACGTGGACGAGCAGTACGTC.

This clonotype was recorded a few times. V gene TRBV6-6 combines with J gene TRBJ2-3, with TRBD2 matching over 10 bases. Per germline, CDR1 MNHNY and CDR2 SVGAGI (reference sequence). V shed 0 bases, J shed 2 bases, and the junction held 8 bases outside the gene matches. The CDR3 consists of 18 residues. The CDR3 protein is CASSYSTLAGPPTDTQYF. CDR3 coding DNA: TGTGCCAGCAGTTACTCGACACTAGCGGGACCTCCCACAGATACGCAGTATTTT.

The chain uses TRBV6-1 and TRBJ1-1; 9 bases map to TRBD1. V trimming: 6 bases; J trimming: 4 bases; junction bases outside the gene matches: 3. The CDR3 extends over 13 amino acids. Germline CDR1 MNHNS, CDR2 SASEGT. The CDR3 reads CASSEQGATEAFF. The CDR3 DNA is TGTGCCAGCAGCGAACAGGGGGCCACTGAAGCTTTCTTT.

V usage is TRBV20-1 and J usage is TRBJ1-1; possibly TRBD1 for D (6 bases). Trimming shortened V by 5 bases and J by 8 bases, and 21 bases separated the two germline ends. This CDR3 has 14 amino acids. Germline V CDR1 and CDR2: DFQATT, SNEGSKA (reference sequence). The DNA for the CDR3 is TGCAGTGCTCCAACCCCGGGGGCAGGGAGGGAAGCTTTCTTT. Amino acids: CSAPTPGAGREAFF.